Listed below are T cell receptor beta chains from one sample, sequenced in a study of blood T cell repertoires in COVID-19. Produced via immunoSEQ multiplex PCR; TCRdb's table is partial and in-frame only. The sample has around 130,000 clones; 90% are singletons. The sequencing sample was made of peripheral blood. The source of these receptors is a woman of 80 years or more with acute or convalescent COVID-19. Both conserved end residues are part of each CDR3. D genes are given only for firm matches. Size is stated for part of the rows, as once, few or many counts, or as a class when the clone is expanded.

V	J	size	D	DNA	CDR3
TRBV5-1	TRBJ1-1	.	TRBD1	TGCGCCAGCAGCTTAGGACAGGGGGCTCAAGCTTTCTTT	CASSLGQGAQAFF
TRBV3-1/TRBV3-2	TRBJ2-7	.	.	TGTGCCAGCAGCCAAGGGGGACTCCCGATTACGCAGCAGTACTTC	CASSQGGLPITQQYF
TRBV5-1	TRBJ1-3	few	.	TGCGCCAGCAGCGTCCCACAGGGCGCCGGAAACACCATATATTTT	CASSVPQGAGNTIYF
TRBV18	TRBJ1-3	once	.	TGTGCCAGCTCTCGGAGCAGCTCGTCTGGAAACACCATATATTTT	CASSRSSSSGNTIYF
TRBV5-1	TRBJ1-6	.	.	TGCGCCAGCAGCTTGACAGATAATTCACCCCTCCACTTT	CASSLTDNSPLHF
TRBV5-5	TRBJ1-2	.	TRBD1	TGTGCCAGCAGCAACCCAGAGGGGGCAGCTAACTATGGCTACACCTTC	CASSNPEGAANYGYTF
TRBV5-4	TRBJ1-6	.	TRBD1	TGTGCCAGCAGCTTGGCCGGGACAGCGAATTCACCCCTCCACTTT	CASSLAGTANSPLHF
TRBV18	TRBJ1-1	few	.	TGTGCCAGCTCACAAGGAGGAGGGGCCCTCACTGAAGCTTTCTTT	CASSQGGGALTEAFF
TRBV18	TRBJ1-1	.	.	TGTGCCAGCTCACAAGGGGGGAACACTGAAGCTTTCTTT	CASSQGGNTEAFF
TRBV19	TRBJ1-2	.	.	TGTGCCGCGGCGGGGTACTATGGCTACACCTTC	CAAAGYYGYTF
TRBV3-1/TRBV3-2	TRBJ1-4	.	.	TGTGCCAGCAGCTCAAACCGGGGTACTAATGAAAAACTGTTTTTT	CASSSNRGTNEKLFF
TRBV7-2	TRBJ2-1	.	TRBD2	TGTGCCAGCATCCAACTAGCGGGGGGGCCCTACAATGAGCAGTTCTTC	CASIQLAGGPYNEQFF
TRBV9	TRBJ2-2	.	TRBD1	TGTGCCAGCAGCGCCCTAGGGGGCAGGGGTTGGACCGGGGAGCTGTTTTTT	CASSALGGRGWTGELFF
TRBV12-3/TRBV12-4	TRBJ1-1	.	.	TGTGCCAGCAGTTTAACGCAGGGCACTGAAGCTTTCTTT	CASSLTQGTEAFF
TRBV6-5	TRBJ1-5	.	.	TGTGCCAGCAGGCCCGGTGCAGGGGTTACTCAGCCCCAGCATTTT	CASRPGAGVTQPQHF
TRBV6-5	TRBJ1-2	.	.	TGTGCCAGCAGCCGCTACAGGTCCAGGGACTATGGCTACACCTTC	CASSRYRSRDYGYTF
TRBV2	TRBJ1-1	.	.	TGTGCCAGCACAGGGGAGAGGATTGAAGCTTTCTTT	CASTGERIEAFF
TRBV4-1	TRBJ1-1	.	.	TGCGCCAGCAGCCAAGTTGGCGGCAGGGAATCTGAAGCTTTCTTT	CASSQVGGRESEAFF
TRBV30	TRBJ1-2	.	.	TGTGCCTGGAGTGTACGACAGTCCTACACCTTC	CAWSVRQSYTF
TRBV7-9	TRBJ2-7	.	TRBD1	TGTGCCAGCAGCAGCCGGACAGGGCCCTACGAGCAGTACTTC	CASSSRTGPYEQYF
TRBV6-1	TRBJ1-2	.	TRBD1	TGTGCCAGCAGTGCCGGCGGGACAGGGGGCTTCCTCTATGGCTACACCTTC	CASSAGGTGGFLYGYTF
TRBV11-3	TRBJ2-5	.	.	TGTGCCAGCAGCTTTAGTGGAGCAGAGACCCAGTACTTC	CASSFSGAETQYF
TRBV7-9	TRBJ2-7	.	.	TGTGCCAGCGAACCCCACGGGGGTGAGCAGTACTTC	CASEPHGGEQYF
TRBV11-3	TRBJ1-1	.	TRBD1	TGTGCCAGCAGCCCAGGGGGCAGGAGCACTGAAGCTTTCTTT	CASSPGGRSTEAFF
TRBV25-1	TRBJ1-6	.	.	TGTGCCAGCAGTCCGGGACAATATAATTCACCCCTCCACTTT	CASSPGQYNSPLHF
TRBV5-6	TRBJ2-7	few	TRBD1	TGTGCCAGCAGCTTGGGTCCCCCGGGACAGGGGGACGAGCAGTACTTC	CASSLGPPGQGDEQYF
TRBV2	TRBJ1-2	.	.	TGTGCCAGCAGTTCCTTTATTGGCTACACCTTC	CASSSFIGYTF
TRBV6-1	TRBJ2-7	.	TRBD1	TGTGCCAGCAGTGAGCCGGGACAGGGGTTGTACGAGCAGTACTTC	CASSEPGQGLYEQYF
TRBV3-1/TRBV3-2	TRBJ2-1	once	.	TGTGCCAGCAGCCAAGGGCTCAACCTTCCCTACAATGAGCAGTTCTTC	CASSQGLNLPYNEQFF
TRBV4-3	TRBJ2-7	.	TRBD1	TGCGCCAGCAGCCAAGACCTGACAGGGGTTAAGGACGAGCAGTACTTC	CASSQDLTGVKDEQYF
TRBV5-1	TRBJ2-2	.	TRBD1	TGCGCCAGCAGCTTTGCACAGGGGGTGAACACCGGGGAGCTGTTTTTT	CASSFAQGVNTGELFF
TRBV7-3	TRBJ1-1	.	TRBD1	TGTGCCAGCAGCGCAACAGGGGGGAACACTGAAGCTTTCTTT	CASSATGGNTEAFF
TRBV3-1/TRBV3-2	TRBJ1-2	.	.	TGTGCCAGCAGCCGAGACCCCCCAGGTTCTAACTATGGCTACACCTTC	CASSRDPPGSNYGYTF
TRBV5-5	TRBJ2-1	.	TRBD2	TGTGCCAGCAGCTCAGGCGGGGGGGCCTTTAGCAATGAGCAGTTCTTC	CASSSGGGAFSNEQFF
TRBV5-1	TRBJ1-2	.	.	TGCGCCAGCAGCTTGGTGGGGGGTAACTATGGCTACACCTTC	CASSLVGGNYGYTF
TRBV2	TRBJ1-1	.	.	TGTGCCAGCAGTGAGGCGGTGAACACTGAAGCTTTCTTT	CASSEAVNTEAFF
TRBV11-2	TRBJ1-1	.	.	TGTGCCAGCAGCTTATGGGCAGGGAACACTGAAGCTTTCTTT	CASSLWAGNTEAFF
TRBV4-2	TRBJ2-7	.	TRBD1	TGTGCCAGCAGCCGCCAGCCCTCGGGGACAGTTGAATACGAGCAGTACTTC	CASSRQPSGTVEYEQYF
TRBV18	TRBJ1-1	.	.	TGTGCCAGCTCACAGGGACATATGAACACTGAAGCTTTCTTT	CASSQGHMNTEAFF
TRBV7-2	TRBJ1-2	.	.	TGTGCCAGCAGCTTAGCACAGCCCAGCGGTGGTGGCTACACCTTC	CASSLAQPSGGGYTF
TRBV6-6	TRBJ1-5	.	.	TGTGCCAGCAGTTACTCGAGGAAGGAGCCCCAGCATTTT	CASSYSRKEPQHF
TRBV3-1/TRBV3-2	TRBJ1-6	.	.	TGTGCCAGCAGCCGACTCCCCGTTAATTCACCCCTCCACTTT	CASSRLPVNSPLHF
TRBV2	TRBJ1-2	once	TRBD1	TGTGCCAGCAGTGAAACGAGGGGGCGCGTTGGCTACACCTTC	CASSETRGRVGYTF
TRBV7-2	TRBJ1-1	.	TRBD1	TGTGCCAGCAGCTTAGGGGACAGAGACACTGAAGCTTTCTTT	CASSLGDRDTEAFF
TRBV10-2	TRBJ1-1	.	.	TGCGCCAGCAGTGAGGGCAGGACTTCCTCGGGCACTGAAGCTTTCTTT	CASSEGRTSSGTEAFF
TRBV7-9	TRBJ2-7	.	.	TGTGCCAGCAGCTTTGGGAGGGGGGCTTCCTACGAGCAGTACTTC	CASSFGRGASYEQYF
TRBV25-1	TRBJ2-1	.	TRBD2	TGTGCCAGCAGTTCAATCCGAGCGGGGGGCCCAGACAATGAGCAGTTCTTC	CASSSIRAGGPDNEQFF
TRBV3-1/TRBV3-2	TRBJ2-5	.	TRBD1	TGTGCCAGCAGCCAAGGGACTTCCGGGACAGGGGGGCAAGAGACCCAGTACTTC	CASSQGTSGTGGQETQYF
TRBV3-1/TRBV3-2	TRBJ2-7	.	.	TGTGCCAGCAGCCTCGGTCCTCATGCTACCTACGAGCAGTACTTC	CASSLGPHATYEQYF
TRBV11-3	TRBJ1-1	.	.	TGTGCCAGCAGCTTAGGGGGGGTGAACACTGAAGCTTTCTTT	CASSLGGVNTEAFF
TRBV7-2	TRBJ2-3	.	TRBD2	TGTGCCAGCAGCAAAGCGGGGGGGACAGATACGCAGTATTTT	CASSKAGGTDTQYF
TRBV7-9	TRBJ2-5	.	TRBD2	TGTGCCAGCAGCTCCGGACTAGCGGGGGCTGGGGAGACCCAGTACTTC	CASSSGLAGAGETQYF
TRBV7-9	TRBJ1-1	.	.	TGTGCCAGCAGCTTAGGGCAGGCCCTAAACACTGAAGCTTTCTTT	CASSLGQALNTEAFF
TRBV6-5	TRBJ1-5	once	.	TGTGCCAGCAGTTACTCGGGGGGAGGGGGAGTTCAGCCCCAGCATTTT	CASSYSGGGGVQPQHF
TRBV19	TRBJ1-5	.	.	TGTGCCAGTAGTACTTTGACAGGTAGCAATCAGCCCCAGCATTTT	CASSTLTGSNQPQHF